What follows describes a single T cell receptor beta chain. Which antigen it targets is not known. Base qualities are missing; no much larger clone stands one base away. The CDR3 regions of human TCRbeta chains were analyzed by immunosequencing. As for how the authors treated the data: Repertoire TCRs were matched against a reference library of SARS-CoV-2-specific TCRs generated with the MIRA antigen-specificity platform. Breadth was defined as the fraction of unique TCRs that were SARS-CoV-2-associated. Depth was defined as the fraction of total T cells that were SARS-CoV-2-associated. Using the MIRA data, each spike-specific TCR was assigned both to the spike region to which the TCR was reactive and to a CD4 or CD8 class. Log10-transformed breadth and depth values were compared by one-way ANOVA with Sidak's multiple comparisons tests. Here the immuneACCESS table is served through TCRdb, limited to in-frame sequences with V and J called. Missing clones are a known gap in these copies; in checked studies unresolved V genes cover under half, and the rest lacks a known reason. The D gene and trimming were derived from the DNA, and the V and J assignments and clone size from that table. Across this sample there are around 200,000 clones, with approximately 95% seen only once. Of the sample, around 0.96% falls within the top ten clones.

These data belong to a study of T cell responses to AZD1222 COVID-19 vaccine (dated by TCRdb to the early 2020s). Study-level background: TCR sequencing covered approximately 230 trial participants: 207 given two doses of AZD1222 and approximately 26 given two doses of MenACWY control vaccine. Trial participants were enrolled by age into subgroups of 18-55, 56-69 and 70-plus years, and about 150, 27 and 61 TCR-sequenced participants, respectively, were included in these subgroups.

General study outcomes and caveats: Reportedly, close to half of the unique spike-specific TCRs recognized epitopes lying outside the regions that are mutated in the B.1.351 and B.1.1.7 variants. No day 14 peak-response samples were available, so repertoires were characterized only after the peak T cell response. Participants were mostly white British and included more females than males, and it was suggested by the authors that clonal diversity may have been underestimated. CD4 TCRs associated with the vaccine covered the entire spike protein, and the dominant responses were in regions 160-218 and 743-854. Only five to seven AZD1222 recipients were SARS-CoV-2 seropositive at baseline, limiting conclusions about previously exposed vaccinees. After two AZD1222 doses, both the breadth and the depth of spike-specific TCRs were significantly higher than at day 0 and than in MenACWY recipients. The 56-69-year group was small, and its depth increase did not reach significance, likely because of low power.

The time point label, read with the paper, signifies: about 28 days (+/-7) after the second vaccine dose. The treatment or condition label for this specimen denotes: meningococcal conjugate vaccine given as trial control. Samples from vaccinated people were obtained from the UK trials COV001 and COV002, which included a single-blind randomized controlled phase 2/3 trial of AZD1222 (ChAdOx1 nCoV-19) in healthy adults. For TCRbeta chain sequencing, PBMC samples were collected from trial participants at day 0 and at day 28 after the second dose. The specimen was peripheral blood, collected 28 days after the second dose of the MenACWY control vaccine. This sequence was found in an adult who received the MenACWY meningococcal vaccine as a control.

The DNA reads as follows: TGTGCCAGCAGTCCCGAGGGGACTAACACCGGGGAGCTGTTTTTT. It encodes CASSPEGTNTGELFF. Rearrangement joined TRBV6-4 to TRBJ2-2; the D gene is perhaps TRBD2, from 6 matching bases. V drops 5 bases and J drops 2 bases, leaving 12 bases in between. The germline V gene encodes CDR1 MRHNA and CDR2 SNTAGT. The CDR3 spans 15 residues, from the cysteine through the phenylalanine. The sequence is cut down to CDR3 DNA, 45 bases in frame from base 1.